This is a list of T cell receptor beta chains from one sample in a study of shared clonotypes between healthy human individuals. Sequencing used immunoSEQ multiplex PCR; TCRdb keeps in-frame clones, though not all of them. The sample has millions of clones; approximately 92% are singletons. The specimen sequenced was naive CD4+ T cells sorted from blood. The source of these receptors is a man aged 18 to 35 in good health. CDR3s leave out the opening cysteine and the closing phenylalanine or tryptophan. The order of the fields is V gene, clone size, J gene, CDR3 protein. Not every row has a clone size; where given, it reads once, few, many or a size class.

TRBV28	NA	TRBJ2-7	ASTTQGANYEQY
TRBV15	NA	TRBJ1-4	ATSRGTGLREKLF
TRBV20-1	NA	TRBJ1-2	SARPIHGYT
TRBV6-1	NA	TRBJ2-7	ASSERQGFSYEQY
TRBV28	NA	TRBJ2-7	ASSLLARAYEQY
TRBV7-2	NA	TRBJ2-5	ASSLARQQETQY
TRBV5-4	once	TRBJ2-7	ASSFGPTPLYEQY
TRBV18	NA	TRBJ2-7	ASSIRDSPSYEQY
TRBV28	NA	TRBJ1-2	ASSAPGTGDYGYT
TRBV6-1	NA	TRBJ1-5	ASSGDGYNQPQH
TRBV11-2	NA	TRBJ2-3	ASTLTQWGDTQY
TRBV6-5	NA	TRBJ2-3	ASLGVDTQY
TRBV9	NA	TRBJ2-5	ASSVGSTAQETQY
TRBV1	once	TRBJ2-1	TSSRASGHNEQF
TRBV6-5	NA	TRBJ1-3	ASSLEGAPSGNTIY
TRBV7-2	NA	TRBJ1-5	ASSLTTSNQPQH
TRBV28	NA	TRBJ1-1	ASSRGDSVNTEAF